This T cell receptor beta chain was profiled in a study of OX40 agonist ivuxolimab in advanced cancers. Regarding the complete study: Ivuxolimab was a fully human IgG2 agonistic monoclonal antibody targeting the costimulatory receptor OX40 (CD134). Among the 52 dose-escalation patients, around 19 had hepatocellular carcinoma, roughly 15 melanoma, 9 renal cell carcinoma and 9 head and neck cancer. The paper reports the monotherapy dose-escalation portion (N of about 50 patients) of the phase I ivuxolimab trial. In the dose-escalation cohort, around four fifths of patients were male, and the mean age was approximately 60 years with a range of about 20 to 80. Partial responses occurred in three dose-escalation patients, of whom one had hepatocellular carcinoma and two had cutaneous melanoma. The purpose of peripheral TCRbeta sequencing was to test whether ivuxolimab changed TCR sequence diversity and led to clonal T-cell expansion. Patients were allowed to have had prior anti-PD-1, anti-PD-L1 or anti-CTLA-4 therapy, and approximately 41% of the dose-escalation patients had previously received checkpoint inhibitors. Intravenous ivuxolimab was administered to patients every 2 weeks at six dose levels: 0.01, 0.1, 0.3, 1.5, 3 and 10 mg/kg.

The germline V gene yields MNHEY for CDR1 and SVGAGI for CDR2. The CDR3 has 15 amino acids, counting the end cysteine and phenylalanine. Only the CDR3 region is kept as DNA, spanning 45 bases read in frame from base 1. V sheds 8 bases and J sheds 2 bases, leaving 19 bases between their ends. Summary of the overall study and its limitations: After ivuxolimab, expanded clones were on average more numerous among CD8+ T cells than among CD4+ T cells. Partial responders in the 0.1-3.0 mg/kg groups had among the lowest normalized peripheral clonal expansion, especially among CD8+ T cells. Clonal expansion of both CD4+ and CD8+ blood T cells was observed from baseline to week 6 at doses 0.1 to 3.0 mg/kg. Low levels of normalized T-cell clonal expansion were also shown by some nonresponding patients. Antigen specificity was not determined for the clonally expanded peripheral T cells.

Patients with a history of autoimmune disease or receiving systemic immunosuppression were excluded from the trial. Peripheral blood for TCR sequencing was collected from all dose cohorts at baseline, on cycle 4 day 1, and on cycle 7 day 1. The samples were drawn from a first-in-human, open-label, multicenter phase I dose-escalation trial of ivuxolimab. Adults with locally advanced or metastatic head and neck squamous cell, hepatocellular, melanoma or renal cell carcinoma were enrolled in the trial. Before TCR sequencing, CD4+ T cells and CD8+ T cells from peripheral blood were sorted into separate populations. To sequence the TCRbeta CDR3 region, genomic DNA was isolated from the sorted cells. TCRbeta CDR3 regions were sequenced using the immunoSEQ Assay. TCRdb holds this immuneACCESS table with in-frame rearrangements only. Some clones are missing; in checked studies, unresolved V genes explain under half, and the rest has no known cause. Here the sample has around 69,000 clones; 85% to 90% occur a single time. 3.1% of the sample goes to the ten largest clones.

This clone was counted only a few times. The clone's antigen remains unknown. Base qualities are not recorded, but no much larger clone differs from it by a single base. This chain joins TRBV6-5 to TRBJ2-7; the D gene cannot be resolved beyond TRBD1 or TRBD2, each matching 5 bases. The sequencing here drew on CD4+ or CD8+ T cells sorted from blood, taken in a trial of the OX40 agonist ivuxolimab. The sequence derives from an adult with an advanced solid tumor such as melanoma, head and neck, liver or kidney cancer. The CDR3 corresponds to CASAITGTSAYEQYF. The DNA is TGTGCCAGCGCCATAACCGGGACGTCGGCCTACGAGCAGTACTTC.